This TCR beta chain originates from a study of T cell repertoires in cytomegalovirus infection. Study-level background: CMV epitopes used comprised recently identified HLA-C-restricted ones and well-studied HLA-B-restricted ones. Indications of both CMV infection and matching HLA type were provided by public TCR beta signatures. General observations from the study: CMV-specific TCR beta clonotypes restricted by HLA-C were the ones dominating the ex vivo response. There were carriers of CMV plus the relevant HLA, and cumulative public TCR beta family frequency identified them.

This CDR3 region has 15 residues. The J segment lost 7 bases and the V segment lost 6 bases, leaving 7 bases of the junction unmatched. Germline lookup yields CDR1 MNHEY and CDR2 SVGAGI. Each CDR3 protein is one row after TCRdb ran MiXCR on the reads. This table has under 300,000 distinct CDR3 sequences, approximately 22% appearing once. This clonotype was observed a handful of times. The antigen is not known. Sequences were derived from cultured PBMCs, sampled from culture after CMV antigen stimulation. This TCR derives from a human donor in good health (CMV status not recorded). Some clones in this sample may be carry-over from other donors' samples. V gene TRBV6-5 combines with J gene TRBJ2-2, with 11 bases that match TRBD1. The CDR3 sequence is CASSPGQGAGGELFF. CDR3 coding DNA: TGTGCCAGCAGCCCCGGACAGGGGGCAGGCGGGGAGCTGTTTTTT.